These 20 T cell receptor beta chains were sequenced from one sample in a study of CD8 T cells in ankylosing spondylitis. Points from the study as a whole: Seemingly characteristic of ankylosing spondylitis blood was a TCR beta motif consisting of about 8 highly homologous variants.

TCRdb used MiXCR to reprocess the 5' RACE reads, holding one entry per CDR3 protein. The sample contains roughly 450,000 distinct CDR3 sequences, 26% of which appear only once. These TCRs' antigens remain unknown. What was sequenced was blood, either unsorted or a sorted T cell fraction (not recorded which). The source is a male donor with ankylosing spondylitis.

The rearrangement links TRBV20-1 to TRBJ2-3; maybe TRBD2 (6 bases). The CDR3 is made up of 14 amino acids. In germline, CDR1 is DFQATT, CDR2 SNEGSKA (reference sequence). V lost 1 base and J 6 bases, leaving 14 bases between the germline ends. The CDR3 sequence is CSARAGGHPDTQYF. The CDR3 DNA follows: TGCAGTGCTAGAGCTGGAGGGCACCCCGATACGCAGTATTTT.

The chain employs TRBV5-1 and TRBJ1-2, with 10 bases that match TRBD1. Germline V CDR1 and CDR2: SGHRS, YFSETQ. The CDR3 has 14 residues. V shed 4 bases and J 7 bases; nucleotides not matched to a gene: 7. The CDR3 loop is CASSHGTGEGGYTF. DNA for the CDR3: TGCGCCAGCAGCCACGGGACAGGGGAAGGTGGCTACACCTTC.

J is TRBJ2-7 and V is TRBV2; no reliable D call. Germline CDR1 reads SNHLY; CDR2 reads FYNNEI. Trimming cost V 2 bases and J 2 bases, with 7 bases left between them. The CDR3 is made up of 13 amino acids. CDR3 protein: CASSEQVTYEQYV. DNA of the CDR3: TGTGCCAGCAGTGAACAGGTAACCTACGAGCAGTACGTC.

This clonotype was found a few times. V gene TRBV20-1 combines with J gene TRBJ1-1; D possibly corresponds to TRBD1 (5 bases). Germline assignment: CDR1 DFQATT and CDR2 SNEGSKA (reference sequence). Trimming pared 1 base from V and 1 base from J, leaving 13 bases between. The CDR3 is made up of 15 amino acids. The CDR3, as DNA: TGCAGTGCTAGAGCCTTGGGAGGACAGAACACTGAAGCTTTCTTT. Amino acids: CSARALGGQNTEAFF.

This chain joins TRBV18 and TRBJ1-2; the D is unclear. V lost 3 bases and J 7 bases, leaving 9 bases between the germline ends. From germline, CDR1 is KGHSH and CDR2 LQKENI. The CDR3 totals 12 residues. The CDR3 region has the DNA TGTGCCAGCTCACCCCCCGTCGGTGGCTACACCTTC. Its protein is CASSPPVGGYTF. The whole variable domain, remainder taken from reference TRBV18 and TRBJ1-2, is NAGVMQNPRHLVRRRGQEARLRCSPMKGHSHVYWYRQLPEEGLKFMVYLQKENIIDESGMPKERFSAEFPKEGPSILRIQQVVRGDSAAYFCASSPPVGGYTFGSGTRLTVV.

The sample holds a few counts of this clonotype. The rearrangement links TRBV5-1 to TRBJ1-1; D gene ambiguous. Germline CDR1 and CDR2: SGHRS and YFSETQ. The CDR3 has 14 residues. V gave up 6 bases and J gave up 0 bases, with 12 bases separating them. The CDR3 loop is CASTRSEMNTEAFF. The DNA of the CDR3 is TGCGCCAGCACCCGATCGGAAATGAACACTGAAGCTTTCTTT.

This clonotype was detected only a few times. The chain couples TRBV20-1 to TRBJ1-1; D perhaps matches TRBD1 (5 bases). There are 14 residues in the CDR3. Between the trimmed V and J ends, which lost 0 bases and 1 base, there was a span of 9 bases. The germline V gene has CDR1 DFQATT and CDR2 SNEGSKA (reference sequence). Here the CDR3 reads CSARDETENTEAFF. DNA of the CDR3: TGCAGTGCTAGAGATGAGACAGAGAACACTGAAGCTTTCTTT.

CDR3 region: CATTPGQGSGEAFF. CDR3 coding DNA: TGTGCCACCACCCCGGGACAGGGGTCCGGTGAAGCTTTCTTT. The chain recombines TRBV7-9 with TRBJ1-1; 10 bases map to TRBD1. The V and J ends lost 10 bases and 7 bases, in that order; junction bases with no gene match: 12. This CDR3 comprises 14 residues. From germline, CDR1 is SEHNR and CDR2 FQNEAQ (reference sequence).

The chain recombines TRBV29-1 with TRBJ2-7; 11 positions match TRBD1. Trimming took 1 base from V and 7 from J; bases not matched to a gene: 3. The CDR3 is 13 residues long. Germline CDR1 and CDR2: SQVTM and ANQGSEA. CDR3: CSVEGDRGGEQYF. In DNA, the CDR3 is TGCAGCGTTGAAGGGGACAGGGGGGGGGAGCAGTACTTC.

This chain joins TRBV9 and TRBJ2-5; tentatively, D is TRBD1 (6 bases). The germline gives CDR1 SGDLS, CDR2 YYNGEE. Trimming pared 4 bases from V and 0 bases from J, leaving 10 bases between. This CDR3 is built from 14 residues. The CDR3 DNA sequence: TGTGCCAGCAGCCCCGGGACACACCAAGAGACCCAGTACTTC. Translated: CASSPGTHQETQYF.

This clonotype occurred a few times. DNA for the CDR3: TGCAGTGCCACTGACAGCCGCAATCAGCCCCAGCATTTT. Translation: CSATDSRNQPQHF. The chain couples TRBV20-1 to TRBJ1-5; D might be TRBD1 (5 bases). The CDR3 extends over 13 amino acids. The V and J ends lost 6 bases and 2 bases respectively, with 11 bases between them. Germline-derived CDR1 and CDR2 are DFQATT and SNEGSKA (reference sequence).

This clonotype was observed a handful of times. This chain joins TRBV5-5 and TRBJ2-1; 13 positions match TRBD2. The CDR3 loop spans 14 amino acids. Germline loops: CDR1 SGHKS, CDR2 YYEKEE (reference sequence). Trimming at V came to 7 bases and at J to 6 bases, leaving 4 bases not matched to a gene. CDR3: CASCRTSGSNEQFF. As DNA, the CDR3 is TGTGCCAGCTGCCGGACTAGCGGGAGCAATGAGCAGTTCTTC.

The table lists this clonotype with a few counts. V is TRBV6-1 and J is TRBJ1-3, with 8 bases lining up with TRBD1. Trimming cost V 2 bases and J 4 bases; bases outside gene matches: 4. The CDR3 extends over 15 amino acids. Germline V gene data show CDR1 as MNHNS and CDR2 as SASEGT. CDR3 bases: TGTGCCAGCAGTGAAACAGGGGGATCGGGAAACACCATATATTTT. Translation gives CASSETGGSGNTIYF.

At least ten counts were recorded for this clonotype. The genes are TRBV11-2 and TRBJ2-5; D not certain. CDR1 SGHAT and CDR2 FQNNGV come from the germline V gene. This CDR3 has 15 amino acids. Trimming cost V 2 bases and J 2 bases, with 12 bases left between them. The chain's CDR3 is CASSLLAPPQETQYF. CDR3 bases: TGTGCCAGCAGCTTATTGGCCCCCCCACAAGAGACCCAGTACTTC.

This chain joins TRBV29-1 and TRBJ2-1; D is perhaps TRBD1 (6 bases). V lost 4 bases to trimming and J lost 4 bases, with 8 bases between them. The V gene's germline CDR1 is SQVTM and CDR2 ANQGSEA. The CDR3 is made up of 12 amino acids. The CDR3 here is CSVGTDYNEQFF. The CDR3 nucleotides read TGCAGCGTTGGGACAGATTACAATGAGCAGTTCTTC.

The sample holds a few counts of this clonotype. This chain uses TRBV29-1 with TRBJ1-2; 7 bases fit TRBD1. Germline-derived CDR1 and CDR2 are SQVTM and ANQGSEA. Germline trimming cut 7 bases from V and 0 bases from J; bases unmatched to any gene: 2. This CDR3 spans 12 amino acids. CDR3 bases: TGCAGCGGAGGGACAGCTAACTATGGCTACACCTTC. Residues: CSGGTANYGYTF. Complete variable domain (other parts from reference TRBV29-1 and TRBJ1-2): SAVISQKPSRDICQRGTSLTIQCQVDSQVTMMFWYRQQPGQSLTLIATANQGSEATYESGFVIDKFPISRPNLTFSTLTVSNMSPEDSSIYLCSGGTANYGYTFGSGTRLTVV.

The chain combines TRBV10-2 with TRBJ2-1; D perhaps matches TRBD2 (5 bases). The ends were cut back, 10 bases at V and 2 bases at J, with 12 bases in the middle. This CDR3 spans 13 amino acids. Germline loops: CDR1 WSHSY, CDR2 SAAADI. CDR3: CATQLDTYNEQFF. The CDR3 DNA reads TGCGCCACCCAACTAGATACCTACAATGAGCAGTTCTTC.

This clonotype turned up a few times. CDR3 in amino acids: CASSPGTTRELFF. Here the CDR3 DNA reads TGTGCCAGCAGCCCAGGGACAACCAGGGAGCTGTTTTTT. The rearrangement uses TRBV7-2 and TRBJ2-2, with D perhaps TRBD1 (6 bases). Germline assignment: CDR1 SGHTA and CDR2 FQGNSA. V was clipped by 5 bases and J by 9 bases, with 13 bases between them. The CDR3 is made up of 13 amino acids.

The CDR3 spells CASSPTGGTGEQYF. The CDR3 DNA follows: TGTGCCAGCAGTCCAACAGGGGGTACCGGCGAGCAGTACTTC. The genes are TRBV6-2 or TRBV6-3 and TRBJ2-7; TRBD1 aligns across 8 bases. The germline V gene has CDR1 MNHEY and CDR2 SVGEGT. The CDR3 runs 14 residues. The junction had 9 bases not matched to a gene; V was cut back by 5 bases and J by 6 bases.

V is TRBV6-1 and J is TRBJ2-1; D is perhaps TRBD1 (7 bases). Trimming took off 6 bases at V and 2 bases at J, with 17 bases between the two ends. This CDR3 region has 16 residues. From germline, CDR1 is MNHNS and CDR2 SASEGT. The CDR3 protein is CASRRAGRGTYNEQFF. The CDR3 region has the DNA TGTGCCAGCAGGAGAGCGGGCAGGGGGACCTACAATGAGCAGTTCTTC.